Sequencing of this T cell receptor beta chain was carried out in a study of cytomegalovirus exposure and HLA in healthy donors. Study-wide points: Researchers reported in a later analysis that a missense DCLRE1C variant was tied to TCR beta V- and J-gene trimming.

The ends were cut back, 6 bases at V and 1 base at J, with 16 bases in the middle. Germline V gene sequence: CDR1 SEHNR, CDR2 FQNEAQ (reference sequence). The CDR3 is 16 amino acids. PCR employed 60 Vbeta and 13 Jbeta primers. The data were produced by immunoSEQ multiplex PCR, yet TCRdb's version contains in-frame clones alone and is incomplete. The sample gives some 210,000 clones, about 90% of which show up once; 1.3% is in the top ten. As regards this clone: The antigen is not known.

The chain recombines TRBV7-9 with TRBJ2-1, with D possibly matching TRBD2 (7 bases). Material for sequencing was PBMCs. The receptor comes from a young man in good health and CMV-seronegative. CDR3 in DNA: TGTGCCAGCAGGCTACCTAGGGGGGGGTCCTACAATGAGCAGTTCTTC. The encoded protein is CASRLPRGGSYNEQFF.